The 18 T cell receptor beta chains given below trace back to one sample, sequenced in a study of Graves' ophthalmopathy and Graves' hyperthyroidism. Amplification targeted the TCR beta CDR3 regions, with RNA transcripts as the source material. Second-round multiplex PCR came after first-round RT-PCR with HTBI primers. Each CDR3 protein is one row after TCRdb ran MiXCR on the multiplex PCR reads. The sample consists of about 380,000 distinct CDR3 sequences, 15% of them appearing once. Sample: peripheral blood. Every receptor here comes from a woman aged 18-29 years with stable Graves' hyperthyroidism.

This clonotype showed up many times. V usage is TRBV6-1 and J usage is TRBJ1-1, with no clear D. The germline gives CDR1 MNHNS, CDR2 SASEGT. The CDR3 loop spans 14 amino acids. Trimming removed 1 base from V and 6 bases from J, with 12 bases in between. The CDR3 bases are TGTGCCAGCAGTGAAGGTCTGGGTCTGGCTGAAGCTTTCTTT. It codes for CASSEGLGLAEAFF.

Points on this clonotype: A read error may account for a junction end that differs from germline. As DNA, the CDR3 is TGTGCCAGCAGCTTAGTGGGGGCCTCCCACGAGCAGTACTTC. This encodes CASSLVGASHEQYF. The chain employs TRBV7-2 and TRBJ2-7, with a weak D call TRBD1 (6 bases). Germline V lookup: CDR1 SGHTA, CDR2 FQGNSA. This CDR3 region has 14 residues.

This clonotype was found many times. V is TRBV12-3 or TRBV12-4 and J is TRBJ1-2; TRBD1 matches 8 bases. The CDR3 covers 17 residues. Unmatched junction bases numbered 14, after V lost 3 bases and J lost 5 bases. In nucleotides, the CDR3 is TGTGCCAGCAGTTTTGGACAGGGAAGTGATCAATCTTATGGCTACACCTTC. Its translation: CASSFGQGSDQSYGYTF.

This clonotype was counted a few times. This sequence joins TRBV28 and TRBJ2-7; 9 bases are a match to TRBD2. CDR1 and CDR2 from the germline V gene are MDHEN and SYDVKM. V was pared by 2 bases and J by 3 bases, with 8 bases of the junction left unmatched. The CDR3 covers 16 residues. The CDR3, as DNA: TGTGCCAGCAGTTTAGCGGGAGGGGGAGGGGTCTACGAGCAGTACTTC. As protein: CASSLAGGGGVYEQYF.

This clonotype was seen more than once but under ten times. The chain joins TRBV19 to TRBJ2-2, with TRBD1 as a possible D gene (6 bases). V dropped 10 bases and J dropped 5 bases, with 14 bases sitting between them. The CDR3 has 13 amino acids. Germline-derived CDR1 and CDR2 are LNHDA and SQIVND (reference sequence). The CDR3 DNA reads TGTGCCATTAGACAGGTGGGGACCGGGGAGCTGTTTTTT. It is translated as CAIRQVGTGELFF.

This rearrangement joins TRBV12-3 or TRBV12-4 to TRBJ2-5, with 7 bases that match TRBD1. CDR3 size: 14 residues. V shed 6 bases, J shed 2 bases, and the junction held 6 bases outside the gene matches. This CDR3 is CASRPGQYQETQYF. The CDR3 nucleotides are TGTGCCAGCAGGCCGGGACAGTATCAAGAGACCCAGTACTTC.

This clonotype was seen ten or more times. The chain is built from TRBV6-2 or TRBV6-3 and TRBJ2-7, with D possibly matching TRBD1 (6 bases). Trimming removed 5 bases at V and 2 bases at J, with 16 bases between. This CDR3 has 15 residues. Looked up from germline, CDR1 is MNHEY and CDR2 is SVGEGT. The CDR3 loop reads CASSIQAGATYEQYF. The CDR3 DNA is TGTGCCAGCAGTATCCAGGCAGGGGCCACCTACGAGCAGTACTTC.

The V and J genes are TRBV12-3 or TRBV12-4 and TRBJ1-2; D unresolved. V was clipped by 4 bases and J by 7 bases, with 10 bases between them. The CDR3 is made up of 12 amino acids. This chain's CDR3 is CASSSRVGGYTF. The CDR3, as DNA: TGTGCCAGCAGTTCTAGGGTGGGTGGCTACACCTTC.

The chain combines TRBV4-1 with TRBJ1-5; tentative D call: TRBD1 (6 bases). With 3 bases removed from V and 0 bases from J, the gap between germline ends came to 12 bases. The CDR3 is 16 amino acids. Germline V lookup: CDR1 MGHRA, CDR2 YSYEKL. The CDR3 region is CASSHHRDNSNQPQHF. As DNA, the CDR3 is TGCGCCAGCAGCCACCACCGGGACAATAGCAATCAGCCCCAGCATTTT.

This clonotype occurred many times. V is TRBV7-9 and J is TRBJ2-5; either TRBD1 or TRBD2 may fit D (5 bases each). V was shortened by 2 bases and J by 1 base, with 11 bases between the two germline ends. The V gene's germline CDR1 is SEHNR and CDR2 FQNEAQ (reference sequence). CDR3 length: 15 residues. CDR3 region: CASSLRGRIQETQYF. In nucleotides, the CDR3 is TGTGCCAGCAGCTTAAGGGGACGGATCCAAGAGACCCAGTACTTC.

The sample holds many counts of this clonotype. The chain uses TRBV18 and TRBJ2-5; TRBD1 agrees at 9 bases. The CDR3 extends over 15 amino acids. V shed 5 bases, J shed 1 base, and the junction held 5 bases outside the gene matches. Germline V gene lookup returns CDR1 KGHSH and CDR2 LQKENI. The CDR3 region is CASSGQGTRQETQYF. For the CDR3, the DNA is TGTGCCAGCTCAGGACAGGGGACGCGCCAAGAGACCCAGTACTTC.

The CDR3 DNA is TGTGCCAGCTCACCGCTTCCCTCCAACACCGGGGAGCTGTTTTTT. Encoded protein: CASSPLPSNTGELFF. V usage is TRBV18 and J usage is TRBJ2-2; D uncertain. From germline, CDR1 is KGHSH and CDR2 LQKENI. The CDR3 runs 15 residues. V shed 3 bases and J shed 2 bases, with 10 bases lying between them.

This clonotype was observed at least ten times. The chain has TRBV10-3 and TRBJ1-2, with 9 bases lining up with TRBD1. CDR3 length equals 18 residues. Germline CDR1 reads ENHRY; CDR2 reads SYGVKD. J was trimmed by 0 bases and V by 7 bases; bases with no gene match: 15. CDR3 loop: CAIKGQGGLGETNYGYTF. As DNA, the CDR3 is TGTGCCATCAAGGGACAGGGTGGCTTAGGAGAGACTAACTATGGCTACACCTTC.

This clonotype has a count of ten or more. The chain recombines TRBV5-1 with TRBJ1-1; D might be TRBD1 (5 bases). The CDR3 spans 15 residues. The germline CDR1 and CDR2 sequences are SGHRS and YFSETQ. The ends were cut back, 0 bases at V and 9 bases at J, with 18 bases in the middle. The CDR3 is CASSLATGTHPKAFF. The CDR3 DNA sequence: TGCGCCAGCAGCTTGGCCACCGGGACGCACCCCAAAGCTTTCTTT.

This clonotype occurred a few times. The rearrangement uses TRBV14 and TRBJ1-6; weak D call: TRBD1 (6 bases). V lost 1 base and J 9 bases, leaving 13 bases between the germline ends. The CDR3 loop spans 15 amino acids. Looked up from germline, CDR1 is SGHDN and CDR2 is FVKESK. The DNA for the CDR3 is TGTGCCAGCAGCCAAGTGGGGGGCGGCACTTCACCCCTCCACTTT. Translated: CASSQVGGGTSPLHF.

This clonotype has a count of ten or more. This CDR3 is CASSFGGFTLETQYF. The CDR3 nucleotides are TGTGCCAGCAGTTTCGGGGGATTCACCTTAGAGACCCAGTACTTC. The rearrangement joins TRBV28 to TRBJ2-5, with D perhaps matching TRBD2 (6 bases). Trimming removed 3 bases from V and 4 bases from J, with 15 bases in between. This CDR3 is built from 15 residues. Germline CDR1 MDHEN, CDR2 SYDVKM. Variable domain in full (rest from reference TRBV28 and TRBJ2-5): DVKVTQSSRYLVKRTGEKVFLECVQDMDHENMFWYRQDPGLGLRLIYFSYDVKMKEKGDIPEGYSVSREKKERFSLILESASTNQTSMYLCASSFGGFTLETQYFGPGTRLLVL.

V gene TRBV19 combines with J gene TRBJ2-5; no definite D call. The CDR3 contains 15 residues. V lost 0 bases, J lost 2 bases, and 10 bases lay in between. Looked up from germline, CDR1 is LNHDA and CDR2 is SQIVND (reference sequence). The CDR3 loop reads CASSIDRNFQETQYF. The CDR3 coding sequence is TGTGCCAGTAGTATAGATCGGAACTTTCAAGAGACCCAGTACTTC.

This clonotype was recorded a few times. Possible read error: a much larger clone is one base away. This rearrangement joins TRBV7-8 to TRBJ1-1, with TRBD1 matching over 9 bases. The CDR3 runs to 15 residues. Per germline, CDR1 SGHVS and CDR2 FQNEAQ. The CDR3 loop reads CASSRPGTGPTEACF. Written as DNA, the CDR3 is TGTGCCAGCAGCAGACCCGGGACAGGGCCCACTGAAGCTTGCTTT.